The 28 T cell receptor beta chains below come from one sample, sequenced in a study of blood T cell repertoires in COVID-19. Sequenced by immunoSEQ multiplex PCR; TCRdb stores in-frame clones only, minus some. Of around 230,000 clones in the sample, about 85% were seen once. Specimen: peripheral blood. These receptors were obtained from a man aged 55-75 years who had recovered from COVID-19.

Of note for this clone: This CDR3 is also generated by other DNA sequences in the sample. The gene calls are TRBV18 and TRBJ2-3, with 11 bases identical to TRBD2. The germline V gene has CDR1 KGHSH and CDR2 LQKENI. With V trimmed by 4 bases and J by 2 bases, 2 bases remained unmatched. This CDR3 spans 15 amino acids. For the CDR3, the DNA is TGTGCCAGCTCACTACTAGCGGGGGACACAGATACGCAGTATTTT. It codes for CASSLLAGDTDTQYF.

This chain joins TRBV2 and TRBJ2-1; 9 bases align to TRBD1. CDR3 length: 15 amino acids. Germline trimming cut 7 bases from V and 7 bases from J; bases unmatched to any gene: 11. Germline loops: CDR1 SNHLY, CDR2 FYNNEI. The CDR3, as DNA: TGTGCCAGCACCTTATCCGGGACAGGGACGAATGAGCAGTTCTTC. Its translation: CASTLSGTGTNEQFF.

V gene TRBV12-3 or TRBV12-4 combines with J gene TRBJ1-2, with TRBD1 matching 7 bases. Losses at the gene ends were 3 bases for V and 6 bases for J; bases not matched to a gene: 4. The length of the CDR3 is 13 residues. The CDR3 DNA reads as TGTGCCAGCAGTTTTGTAAGGGGGCATGGCTACACCTTC. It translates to CASSFVRGHGYTF.

The DNA for the CDR3 is TGTGCCAGCAGTTTCGGGGGTGAAAAACTGTTTTTT. Protein product: CASSFGGEKLFF. The chain uses TRBV12-3 or TRBV12-4 and TRBJ1-4, with TRBD1 as a possible D gene (5 bases). This CDR3 is built from 12 residues. Trimming pared 3 bases from V and 7 bases from J, leaving 6 bases between.

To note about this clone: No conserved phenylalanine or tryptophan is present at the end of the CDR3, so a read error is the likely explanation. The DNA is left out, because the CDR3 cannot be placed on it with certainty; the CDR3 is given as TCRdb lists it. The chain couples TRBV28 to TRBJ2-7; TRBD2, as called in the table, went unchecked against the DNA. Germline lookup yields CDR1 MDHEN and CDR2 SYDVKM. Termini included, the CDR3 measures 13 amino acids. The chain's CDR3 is CASSPSRAGGPSC.

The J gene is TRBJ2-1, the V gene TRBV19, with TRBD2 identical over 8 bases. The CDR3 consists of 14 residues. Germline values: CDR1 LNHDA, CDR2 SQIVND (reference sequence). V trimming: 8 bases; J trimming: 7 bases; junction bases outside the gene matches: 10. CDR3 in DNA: TGTGCCAGTGGTTCACGCCGGGGGGGTAATGAGCAGTTCTTC. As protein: CASGSRRGGNEQFF.

For the CDR3, the DNA is TGCAGCGTTGAATTCGGGACAGGGCTAAACATTCAGTACTTC. This encodes CSVEFGTGLNIQYF. The rearrangement uses TRBV29-1 and TRBJ2-4; TRBD1 matches 9 bases. The germline CDR1 and CDR2 sequences are SQVTM and ANQGSEA. The CDR3 has 14 amino acids. V was pared by 2 bases and J by 6 bases, with 5 bases of the junction left unmatched.

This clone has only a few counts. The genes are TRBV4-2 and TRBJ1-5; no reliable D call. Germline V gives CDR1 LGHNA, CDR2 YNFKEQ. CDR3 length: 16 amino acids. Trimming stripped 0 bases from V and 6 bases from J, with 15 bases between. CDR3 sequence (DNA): TGTGCCAGCAGCCAAGAGGAGGTAGCAGGCAGTCAGCCCCAGCATTTT. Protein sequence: CASSQEEVAGSQPQHF.

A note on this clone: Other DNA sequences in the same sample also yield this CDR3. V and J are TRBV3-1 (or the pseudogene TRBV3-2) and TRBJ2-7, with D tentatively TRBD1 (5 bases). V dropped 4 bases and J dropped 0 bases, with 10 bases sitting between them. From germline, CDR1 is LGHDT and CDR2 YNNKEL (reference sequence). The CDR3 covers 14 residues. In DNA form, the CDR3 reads TGTGCCAGCAGCCTCCAGGGCAGCTCCTACGAGCAGTACTTC. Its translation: CASSLQGSSYEQYF.

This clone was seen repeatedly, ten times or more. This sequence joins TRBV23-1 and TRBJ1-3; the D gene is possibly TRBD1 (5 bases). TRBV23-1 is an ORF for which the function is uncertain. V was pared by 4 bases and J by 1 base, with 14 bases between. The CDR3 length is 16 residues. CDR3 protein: CASSRGEGASGNTIYF. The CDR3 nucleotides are TGCGCCAGCAGTCGGGGGGAAGGGGCGTCTGGAAACACCATATATTTT.

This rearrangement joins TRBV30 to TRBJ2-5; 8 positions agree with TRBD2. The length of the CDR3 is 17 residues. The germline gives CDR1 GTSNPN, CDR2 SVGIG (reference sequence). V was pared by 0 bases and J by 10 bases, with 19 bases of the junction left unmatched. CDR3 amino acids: CAWSVRSVAGGADDQYF. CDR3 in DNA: TGTGCCTGGAGTGTACGGTCGGTGGCGGGGGGAGCCGATGACCAGTACTTC.

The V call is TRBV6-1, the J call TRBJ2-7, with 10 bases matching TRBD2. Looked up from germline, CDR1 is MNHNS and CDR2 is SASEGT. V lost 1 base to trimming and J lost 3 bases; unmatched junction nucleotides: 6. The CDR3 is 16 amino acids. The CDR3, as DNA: TGTGCCAGCAGTGAAGGCGCAGCGGGGGGGTTCTACGAGCAGTACGTC. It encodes CASSEGAAGGFYEQYV.

Here the CDR3 reads CASSPQTGVYNEQFF. The CDR3 region has the DNA TGTGCCAGCAGCCCTCAGACAGGGGTCTACAATGAGCAGTTCTTC. The rearrangement uses TRBV9 and TRBJ2-1, with TRBD1 identical over 8 bases. J lost 3 bases, V lost 4 bases, and 6 bases had no gene match. The germline gives CDR1 SGDLS, CDR2 YYNGEE. The CDR3 extends over 15 amino acids.

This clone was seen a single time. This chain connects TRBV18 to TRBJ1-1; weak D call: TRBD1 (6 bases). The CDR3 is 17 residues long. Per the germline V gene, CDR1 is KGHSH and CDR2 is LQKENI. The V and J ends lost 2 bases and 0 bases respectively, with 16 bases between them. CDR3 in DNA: TGTGCCAGCTCACCATTATTACAGGGCCCTATGAACACTGAAGCTTTCTTT. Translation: CASSPLLQGPMNTEAFF. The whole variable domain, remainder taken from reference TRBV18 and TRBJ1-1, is NAGVMQNPRHLVRRRGQEARLRCSPMKGHSHVYWYRQLPEEGLKFMVYLQKENIIDESGMPKERFSAEFPKEGPSILRIQQVVRGDSAAYFCASSPLLQGPMNTEAFFGQGTRLTVV.

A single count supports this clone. CDR3 loop: CASSDRGAYTDTQYF. The CDR3 DNA follows: TGTGCCAGTAGTGATCGGGGGGCCTACACAGATACGCAGTATTTT. The V and J genes are TRBV19 and TRBJ2-3, with D perhaps TRBD2 (7 bases). The CDR3 is 15 residues long. Germline V gene data show CDR1 as LNHDA and CDR2 as SQIVND (reference sequence). With 5 bases removed from V and 2 bases from J, the gap between germline ends came to 14 bases.

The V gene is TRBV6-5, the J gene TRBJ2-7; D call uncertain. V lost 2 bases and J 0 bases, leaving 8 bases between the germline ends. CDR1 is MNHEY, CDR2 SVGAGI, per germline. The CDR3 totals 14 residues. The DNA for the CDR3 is TGTGCCAGCAGTTACGGGCAGAGCTCCTACGAGCAGTACTTC. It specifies CASSYGQSSYEQYF.

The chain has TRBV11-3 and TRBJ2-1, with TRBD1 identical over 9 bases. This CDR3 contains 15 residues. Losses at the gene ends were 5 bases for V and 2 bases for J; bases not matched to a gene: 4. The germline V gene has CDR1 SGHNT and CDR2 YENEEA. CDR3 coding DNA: TGTGCCAGCAGCGCCGGGACAGGGACCTACAATGAGCAGTTCTTC. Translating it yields CASSAGTGTYNEQFF.

The CDR3 coding sequence is TGTGCCACCTCCATCGGGAGCTTCCGCACAGATACGCAGTATTTT. Translating it yields CATSIGSFRTDTQYF. The V gene is TRBV2, the J gene TRBJ2-3; D perhaps matches TRBD2 (6 bases). Germline V CDR1 and CDR2: SNHLY, FYNNEI. CDR3 length: 15 amino acids. V was clipped by 10 bases and J by 1 base, with 18 bases between them.

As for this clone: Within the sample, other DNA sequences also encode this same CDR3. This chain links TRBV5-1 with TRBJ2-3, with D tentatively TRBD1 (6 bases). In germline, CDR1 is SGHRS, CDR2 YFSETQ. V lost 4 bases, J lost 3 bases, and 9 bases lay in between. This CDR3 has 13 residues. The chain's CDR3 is CASSLQGTDTQYF. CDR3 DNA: TGCGCCAGCAGCCTGCAGGGGACAGATACGCAGTATTTT.

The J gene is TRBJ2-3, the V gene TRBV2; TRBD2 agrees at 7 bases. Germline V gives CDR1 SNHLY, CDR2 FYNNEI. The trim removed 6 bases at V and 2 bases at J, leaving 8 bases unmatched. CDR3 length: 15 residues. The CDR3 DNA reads TGTGCCAGCAGACTGGGACTAACCCCCACAGATACGCAGTATTTT. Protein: CASRLGLTPTDTQYF.

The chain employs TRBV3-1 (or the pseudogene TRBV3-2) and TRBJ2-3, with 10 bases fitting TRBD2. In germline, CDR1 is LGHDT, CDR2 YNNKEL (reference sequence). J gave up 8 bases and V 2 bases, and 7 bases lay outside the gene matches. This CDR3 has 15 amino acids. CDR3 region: CASSQSGGARGTQYF. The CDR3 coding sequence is TGTGCCAGCAGCCAAAGCGGGGGGGCCCGAGGTACGCAGTATTTT.

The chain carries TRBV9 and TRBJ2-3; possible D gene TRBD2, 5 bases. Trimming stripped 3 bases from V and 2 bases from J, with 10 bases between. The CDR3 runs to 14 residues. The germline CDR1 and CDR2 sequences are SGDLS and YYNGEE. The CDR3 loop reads CASSGSGNTDTQYF. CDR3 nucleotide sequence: TGTGCCAGCAGCGGATCCGGGAACACAGATACGCAGTATTTT.

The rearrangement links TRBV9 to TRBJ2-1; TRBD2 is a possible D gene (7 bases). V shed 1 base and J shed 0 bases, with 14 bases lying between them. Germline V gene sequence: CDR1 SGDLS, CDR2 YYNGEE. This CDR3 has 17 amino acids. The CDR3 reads CASSVFGGASSYNEQFF. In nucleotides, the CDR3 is TGTGCCAGCAGCGTATTTGGGGGGGCGAGCTCCTACAATGAGCAGTTCTTC. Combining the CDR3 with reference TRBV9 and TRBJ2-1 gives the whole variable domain DSGVTQTPKHLITATGQRVTLRCSPRSGDLSVYWYQQSLDQGLQFLIQYYNGEERAKGNILERFSAQQFPDLHSELNLSSLELGDSALYFCASSVFGGASSYNEQFFGPGTRLTVL.

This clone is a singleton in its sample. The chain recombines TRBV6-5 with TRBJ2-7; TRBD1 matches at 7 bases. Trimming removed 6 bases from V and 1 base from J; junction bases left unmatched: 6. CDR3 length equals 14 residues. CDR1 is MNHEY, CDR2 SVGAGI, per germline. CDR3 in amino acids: CASSRDRSSYEQYV. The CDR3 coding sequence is TGTGCCAGCAGCCGGGACAGATCATCCTACGAGCAGTACGTC.

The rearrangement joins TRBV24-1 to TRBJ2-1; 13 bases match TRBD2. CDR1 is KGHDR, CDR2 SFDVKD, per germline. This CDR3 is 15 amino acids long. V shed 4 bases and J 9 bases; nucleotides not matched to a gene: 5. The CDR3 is CATSDSRLAGGEQFF. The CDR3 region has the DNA TGTGCCACCAGTGACTCAAGACTAGCGGGGGGTGAGCAGTTCTTC.

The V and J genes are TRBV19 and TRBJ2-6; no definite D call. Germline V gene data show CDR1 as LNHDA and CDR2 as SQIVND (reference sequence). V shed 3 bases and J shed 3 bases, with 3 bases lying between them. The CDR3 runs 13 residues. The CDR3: CASSMYGANVLTF. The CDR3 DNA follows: TGTGCCAGTAGTATGTATGGGGCCAACGTCCTGACTTTC.

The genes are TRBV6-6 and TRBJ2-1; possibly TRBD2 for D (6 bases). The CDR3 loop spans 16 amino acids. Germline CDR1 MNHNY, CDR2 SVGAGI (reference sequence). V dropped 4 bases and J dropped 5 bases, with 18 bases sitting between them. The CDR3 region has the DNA TGTGCCAGCAGTTCGGCCGGGACTCGAAGTAACAATGAGCAGTTCTTC. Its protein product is CASSSAGTRSNNEQFF.

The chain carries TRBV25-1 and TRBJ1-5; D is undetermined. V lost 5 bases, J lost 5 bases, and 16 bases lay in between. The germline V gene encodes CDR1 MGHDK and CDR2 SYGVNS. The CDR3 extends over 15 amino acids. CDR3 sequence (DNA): TGTGCCAGCAGTTCGGACTTGGGGTTGTATCAGCCCCAGCATTTT. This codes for CASSSDLGLYQPQHF.